One sample yielded the 8 T cell receptor beta chains listed below, sequenced in a study of blood T cell repertoires in COVID-19. Profiled with immunoSEQ multiplex PCR; TCRdb holds only in-frame clones, not every one. The repertoire holds around 190,000 clones, with 79% as singletons. The material sequenced was peripheral blood. Receptors were obtained from a middle-aged woman with COVID-19, enrolled during active disease.

The table lists this clone with a few counts. V gene TRBV2 combines with J gene TRBJ1-3; D may be TRBD1 (6 bases). Germline values: CDR1 SNHLY, CDR2 FYNNEI. The CDR3 sequence is 15 residues long. CDR3 amino acids: CADKRDRKSGNTIYF. The CDR3 DNA follows: TGTGCAGACAAACGCGACAGGAAGAGTGGAAACACCATATATTTT.

This clone was observed a few times. The chain links TRBV5-8 to TRBJ2-2, with unresolved D. The V end was cut by 0 bases, the J end by 7 bases, with 7 bases between. In germline, CDR1 is SGHTS, CDR2 YDEGEE. There are 13 residues in the CDR3. This CDR3 is CASSLVQDGELFF. The DNA of the CDR3 is TGTGCCAGCAGCTTGGTTCAGGACGGGGAGCTGTTTTTT.

The rearrangement joins TRBV7-9 to TRBJ2-2; no definite D call. In germline, CDR1 is SEHNR, CDR2 FQNEAQ (reference sequence). V lost 4 bases to trimming and J lost 0 bases, with 9 bases between them. The CDR3 length is 15 residues. CDR3 sequence reads: CASSWPFTNTGELFF. The CDR3 nucleotides read TGTGCCAGCAGCTGGCCCTTTACGAACACCGGGGAGCTGTTTTTT.

V gene TRBV7-2 combines with J gene TRBJ2-1, with D maybe TRBD2 (6 bases). V lost 5 bases and J 6 bases, leaving 14 bases between the germline ends. The CDR3 length is 14 residues. Germline assignment: CDR1 SGHTA and CDR2 FQGNSA. The CDR3 nucleotides are TGTGCCAGCAGCATATCTGGGACTTCCAATGAGCAGTTCTTC. It translates to CASSISGTSNEQFF. Using reference TRBV7-2 and TRBJ2-1 for the parts outside the CDR3, the full variable domain is GAGVSQSPSNKVTEKGKDVELRCDPISGHTALYWYRQSLGQGLEFLIYFQGNSAPDKSGLPSDRFSAERTGGSVSTLTIQRTQQEDSAVYLCASSISGTSNEQFFGPGTRLTVL.

The chain combines TRBV7-9 with TRBJ2-7; 13 bases fit TRBD2. V lost 3 bases and J lost 4; bases outside the gene matches: 3. This CDR3 contains 15 residues. CDR1 is SEHNR and CDR2 is FQNEAQ in the germline V gene (reference sequence). The CDR3 DNA reads as TGTGCCAGCAGCTTGACTAGCGGGAGGACGTACGAGCAGTACTTC. It encodes CASSLTSGRTYEQYF.

The V gene is TRBV18, the J gene TRBJ1-1; D ambiguous. Germline V gives CDR1 KGHSH, CDR2 LQKENI. Trimming shortened V by 5 bases and J by 0 bases, and 7 bases separated the two germline ends. The CDR3 contains 13 residues. The CDR3 loop is CASSTEMNTEAFF. The CDR3 region has the DNA TGTGCCAGCTCAACCGAGATGAACACTGAAGCTTTCTTT.

The chain combines TRBV5-1 with TRBJ2-3; TRBD1 might be the D (5 bases). In germline, CDR1 is SGHRS, CDR2 YFSETQ. Trimming took 0 bases from V and 5 from J, leaving 16 bases between them. This CDR3 contains 16 residues. CDR3 region: CASSLAGAPMGDTQYF. Written as DNA, the CDR3 is TGCGCCAGCAGCTTGGCTGGGGCCCCAATGGGAGATACGCAGTATTTT.

The chain joins TRBV5-1 to TRBJ1-1, with unresolved D. Germline assignment: CDR1 SGHRS and CDR2 YFSETQ. The CDR3 has 13 amino acids. The V gene lost 3 bases and the J gene lost 1 base, with 7 bases spanning the gap. In DNA form, the CDR3 reads TGCGCCAGCAGCTGGCCTGGGAACACTGAAGCTTTCTTT. As protein: CASSWPGNTEAFF. The whole variable domain, filled in from reference TRBV5-1 and TRBJ1-1, reads KAGVTQTPRYLIKTRGQQVTLSCSPISGHRSVSWYQQTPGQGLQFLFEYFSETQRNKGNFPGRFSGRQFSNSRSEMNVSTLELGDSALYLCASSWPGNTEAFFGQGTRLTVV.